The sequence of this T cell receptor beta chain was determined in a study of T cell responses to AZD1222 COVID-19 vaccine. The data were produced by immunoSEQ multiplex PCR, yet TCRdb's version contains in-frame clones alone and is incomplete. The sample lists about 110,000 clones, 70% to 90% seen once, with approximately 17% in the top ten. Germline values: CDR1 MNHNS, CDR2 SASEGT. V was pared by 5 bases and J by 7 bases, with 10 bases of the junction left unmatched. The CDR3 contains 15 residues. The source of this sequence is an adult in good health. The sample consisted of peripheral blood, taken on day 0 of AZD1222 vaccination. The V and J genes are TRBV6-1 and TRBJ1-4; TRBD1 matches 7 bases. The CDR3: CASSREGQSGEKLFF. In DNA form, the CDR3 reads TGTGCCAGCAGTAGGGAGGGACAGTCGGGTGAAAAACTGTTTTTT.